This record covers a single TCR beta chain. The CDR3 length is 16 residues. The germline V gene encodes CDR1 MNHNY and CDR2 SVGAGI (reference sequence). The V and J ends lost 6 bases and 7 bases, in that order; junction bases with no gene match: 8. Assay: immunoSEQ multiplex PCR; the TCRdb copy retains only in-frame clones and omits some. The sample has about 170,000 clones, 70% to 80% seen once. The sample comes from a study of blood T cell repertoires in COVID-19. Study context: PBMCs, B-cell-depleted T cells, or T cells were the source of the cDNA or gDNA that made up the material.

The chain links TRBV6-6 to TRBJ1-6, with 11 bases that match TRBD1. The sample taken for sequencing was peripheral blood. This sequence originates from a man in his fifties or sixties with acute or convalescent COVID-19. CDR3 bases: TGTGCCAGCAGCTCCACCGGGACAGGGGGGAATTCACCCCTCCACTTT. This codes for CASSSTGTGGNSPLHF.